Following are 15 T cell receptor beta chains from one sample sequenced in a study of OX40 agonist ivuxolimab in advanced cancers. Sequencing used immunoSEQ multiplex PCR; TCRdb keeps in-frame clones, though not all of them. The repertoire holds under 85,000 clones, with about four fifths as singletons. The sample here was CD4+ or CD8+ T cells sorted from blood, taken in a trial of the OX40 agonist ivuxolimab. Every receptor here comes from an adult with an advanced solid tumor such as melanoma, head and neck, liver or kidney cancer.

This clone appeared once. V gene TRBV4-1 combines with J gene TRBJ2-1; 9 bases are shared with TRBD2. CDR1 and CDR2 (germline): MGHRA, YSYEKL. The CDR3 consists of 17 residues. The V and J ends lost 3 bases and 5 bases, in that order; junction bases with no gene match: 11. CDR3: CASSHPTGTSKNNEQFF. DNA of the CDR3: TGCGCCAGCAGCCATCCCACCGGGACTAGCAAGAACAATGAGCAGTTCTTC.

V and J are TRBV7-2 and TRBJ2-5, with D hard to call. Germline V lookup: CDR1 SGHTA, CDR2 FQGNSA. Trimming pared 0 bases from V and 5 bases from J, leaving 4 bases between. The CDR3 is made up of 12 amino acids. In DNA, the CDR3 is TGTGCCAGCAGCTTAGCGAGGGAGACCCAGTACTTC. Translating gives CASSLARETQYF. The full variable domain, its missing parts supplied by reference TRBV7-2 and TRBJ2-5, is GAGVSQSPSNKVTEKGKDVELRCDPISGHTALYWYRQSLGQGLEFLIYFQGNSAPDKSGLPSDRFSAERTGGSVSTLTIQRTQQEDSAVYLCASSLARETQYFGPGTRLLVL.

The CDR3 nucleotides are TGTGCCAGCAGTGATATTATTCCTAGCTCCTACGAGCAGTACTTC. Residues: CASSDIIPSSYEQYF. This chain links TRBV2 with TRBJ2-5, with no clear D. The J call could be wrong; TRBJ2-7 is a better fit for the DNA end. Germline loops: CDR1 SNHLY, CDR2 FYNNEI. The CDR3 has 15 residues.

The CDR3 DNA sequence: TGTGCCAGCAGTGCCACAGGGACCTTTAACTATGGCTACACCTTC. This gives the protein CASSATGTFNYGYTF. This chain joins TRBV6-5 and TRBJ1-2, with a possible D match to TRBD1 (6 bases). Germline V gene data show CDR1 as MNHEY and CDR2 as SVGAGI. Trimming pared 5 bases from V and 1 base from J, leaving 14 bases between. The CDR3 has 15 residues.

The chain couples TRBV5-5 to TRBJ1-3; tentative D call: TRBD1 (5 bases). V lost 1 base and J 0 bases, leaving 11 bases between the germline ends. This CDR3 spans 16 amino acids. Germline V lookup: CDR1 SGHKS, CDR2 YYEKEE (reference sequence). Here the CDR3 reads CASSLSGGSSGNTIYF. CDR3 nucleotide sequence: TGTGCCAGCAGCTTGTCCGGGGGAAGCTCTGGAAACACCATATATTTT. The whole variable domain, remainder taken from reference TRBV5-5 and TRBJ1-3, is DAGVTQSPTHLIKTRGQQVTLRCSPISGHKSVSWYQQVLGQGPQFIFQYYEKEERGRGNFPDRFSARQFPNYSSELNVNALLLGDSALYLCASSLSGGSSGNTIYFGEGSWLTVV.

Only one count was recorded for this clone. This chain's CDR3 is CASSSWTGGNYGYTF. In DNA form, the CDR3 reads TGTGCCAGCAGTTCGTGGACAGGGGGCAACTATGGCTACACCTTC. This sequence joins TRBV6-5 and TRBJ1-2; TRBD1 agrees at 11 bases. This CDR3 is built from 15 residues. CDR1 is MNHEY and CDR2 is SVGAGI in the germline V gene. V gave up 4 bases and J gave up 2 bases; unmatched junction bases: 3.

The gene calls are TRBV19 and TRBJ2-4; either TRBD1 or TRBD2 may fit D (5 bases each). V lost 5 bases, J lost 14 bases, and 25 bases lay in between. Germline assignment: CDR1 LNHDA and CDR2 SQIVND (reference sequence). The CDR3 totals 15 residues. CDR3 protein: CASSPYRDLKTREYF. Written as DNA, the CDR3 is TGTGCCAGTAGTCCATACCGGGACCTTAAAACTCGCGAGTACTTC.

The V call is TRBV2, the J call TRBJ1-2; 7 nucleotides align to TRBD1. There are 13 residues in the CDR3. Looked up from germline, CDR1 is SNHLY and CDR2 is FYNNEI. V shed 8 bases and J 0 bases; nucleotides not matched to a gene: 3. The CDR3 bases are TGTGCCAGCGCCGGGACAGCTAACTATGGCTACACCTTC. This codes for CASAGTANYGYTF.

This clone has more than one count but fewer than ten. The chain has TRBV2 and TRBJ1-6; maybe TRBD1 (5 bases). Trimming cost V 6 bases and J 7 bases, with 13 bases left between them. CDR1 and CDR2 from the germline V gene are SNHLY and FYNNEI. CDR3 size: 14 residues. The chain's CDR3 is CASSVAGDNSPLHF. The CDR3 DNA sequence: TGTGCCAGCAGCGTAGCGGGGGACAATTCACCCCTCCACTTT.

The count of this clone is one. The CDR3 here is CASSIRTGGLVETQYF. The DNA of the CDR3 is TGTGCCAGTAGTATCCGGACAGGGGGTTTGGTAGAGACCCAGTACTTC. The V and J genes are TRBV19 and TRBJ2-5; TRBD1 matches 10 bases. V lost 3 bases to trimming and J lost 4 bases; unmatched junction nucleotides: 8. Germline CDR1 and CDR2: LNHDA and SQIVND (reference sequence). The CDR3 runs 16 residues.

This clone is a singleton in its sample. The rearrangement uses TRBV4-2 and TRBJ1-1; the D is unclear. V lost 4 bases and J 3 bases, leaving 12 bases between the germline ends. Germline V CDR1 and CDR2: LGHNA, YNFKEQ. The CDR3 is 14 residues long. The CDR3 DNA reads as TGTGCCAGCAGCCGAACCCTGGTGGACACTGAAGCTTTCTTT. Protein: CASSRTLVDTEAFF.

V is TRBV29-1 and J is TRBJ1-2; no definite D call. V was shortened by 3 bases and J by 4 bases, with 6 bases between the two germline ends. The CDR3 runs 11 residues. Germline CDR1 reads SQVTM; CDR2 reads ANQGSEA. For the CDR3, the DNA is TGCAGCGTTGATCTGGGCTATGGCTACACCTTC. It encodes CSVDLGYGYTF.

The chain joins TRBV7-9 to TRBJ2-7, with 9 bases that match TRBD1. Germline trimming cut 5 bases from V and 6 bases from J; bases unmatched to any gene: 8. CDR1 SEHNR and CDR2 FQNEAQ come from the germline V gene (reference sequence). CDR3 length: 14 residues. CDR3 in amino acids: CASSPGQGTSEQYF. Written as DNA, the CDR3 is TGTGCCAGCAGCCCGGGACAGGGAACCTCCGAGCAGTACTTC.

The gene calls are TRBV4-3 and TRBJ1-4; a possible D gene is TRBD1 (5 bases). Germline V gene sequence: CDR1 LGHNA, CDR2 YSLEER. The CDR3 sequence is 18 residues long. V lost 5 bases, J lost 5 bases, and 24 bases lay in between. The chain's CDR3 is CASSKAPWRGLTNEKLFF. Written as DNA, the CDR3 is TGCGCCAGCAGCAAGGCCCCGTGGAGGGGACTCACGAATGAAAAACTGTTTTTT.

V and J are TRBV5-1 and TRBJ2-7; D is ambiguous. This CDR3 has 14 amino acids. In germline, CDR1 is SGHRS, CDR2 YFSETQ. V was trimmed by 0 bases and J by 3 bases, leaving 10 bases between them. CDR3 sequence reads: CASSLESRIYEQYF. CDR3 sequence (DNA): TGCGCCAGCAGCTTGGAATCGAGGATCTACGAGCAGTACTTC.